Shown below are 19 T cell receptor beta chains from a single sample sequenced in a study of beta chain features in type 1 diabetes (dated by TCRdb to 2017 to 2018). Libraries came from the immunoSEQ multiplex PCR assay. All of the isolated RNA was reverse transcribed with the High Capacity cDNA Reverse Transcription Kit, so expressed TCRB transcripts were sequenced. TCRdb mirrors the immuneACCESS table, restricted to in-frame sequences. Some clones are absent from its copies; in checked studies, under half trace to an unresolved V gene, and the reason for the others is unknown. The sample contains around 450,000 clones, about 10% of them found a single time. The leading ten clones occupy roughly 0.046% of the sample. The sequenced sample was naive CD4+ T cells from blood. What the cell subset or site label conveys for this sample: true naive CD4+ T cells. The receptors stem from a woman younger than 30 in good health.

The chain couples TRBV15 to TRBJ2-3, with D possibly being TRBD1 or TRBD2 (5 bases each). The germline CDR1 and CDR2 sequences are LNHNV and YYDKDF (reference sequence). The CDR3 runs to 15 residues. V lost 4 bases, J lost 5 bases, and 16 bases lay in between. The DNA of the CDR3 is TGTGCCACCAGCACCTATCGGGGCACGGGAGATACGCAGTATTTT. Translated, it gives CATSTYRGTGDTQYF.

This clone was picked up a small number of times. The chain combines TRBV4-1 with TRBJ2-7; D possibly matches TRBD1 or TRBD2 (5 bases each). This CDR3 is 13 amino acids long. The V gene lost 6 bases and the J gene lost 9 bases, with 18 bases spanning the gap. Germline CDR1 MGHRA, CDR2 YSYEKL. CDR3 region: CASSPGTAHGQYF. The CDR3 DNA reads TGCGCCAGCAGTCCCGGGACGGCCCACGGGCAGTACTTC.

This clone has only a few counts. This rearrangement joins TRBV13 to TRBJ1-6; 8 positions match TRBD1. Germline lookup yields CDR1 PRHDT and CDR2 FYEKMQ (reference sequence). V trimming: 4 bases; J trimming: 17 bases; junction bases outside the gene matches: 10. The CDR3 is made up of 13 amino acids. The CDR3 reads CASSSSPGQAVHF. CDR3 DNA: TGTGCCAGCAGCTCCTCACCGGGACAGGCCGTCCACTTT.

This clone was seen only a few times. The chain has TRBV28 and TRBJ2-3; D gene ambiguous. V was clipped by 3 bases and J by 4 bases, with 5 bases between them. This CDR3 region has 12 residues. Germline assignment: CDR1 MDHEN and CDR2 SYDVKM. The CDR3 is CASSFLPDTQYF. The DNA of the CDR3 is TGTGCCAGCAGTTTCCTCCCAGATACGCAGTATTTT.

The table lists this clone with a few counts. This CDR3 is CASSLADTGLAGRETQYF. For the CDR3, the DNA is TGTGCCAGCAGCTTGGCGGATACGGGACTAGCGGGGCGAGAGACCCAGTACTTC. The chain has TRBV7-8 and TRBJ2-5; TRBD2 agrees at 13 bases. J gave up 4 bases and V 3 bases, and 11 bases lay outside the gene matches. The CDR3 has 18 residues. Germline-derived CDR1 and CDR2 are SGHVS and FQNEAQ.

The chain has TRBV4-1 and TRBJ2-4; D possibly corresponds to TRBD1 (6 bases). Trimming took 2 bases from V and 0 from J, leaving 14 bases between them. The germline V gene has CDR1 MGHRA and CDR2 YSYEKL. The CDR3 has 17 residues. The CDR3 loop is CASSQLGGHLAKNIQYF. The CDR3, as DNA: TGCGCCAGCAGCCAACTAGGGGGACACCTAGCCAAAAACATTCAGTACTTC.

The chain has TRBV7-8 and TRBJ2-5; TRBD1 agrees at 7 bases. CDR1 is SGHVS and CDR2 is FQNEAQ in the germline V gene. The CDR3 is made up of 17 amino acids. Unmatched junction bases numbered 14, after V lost 3 bases and J lost 4 bases. In DNA, the CDR3 is TGTGCCAGCAGCTTGGAACCGACAGGGAAGATAAGAGAGACCCAGTACTTC. This gives the protein CASSLEPTGKIRETQYF.

The rearrangement uses TRBV7-3 and TRBJ2-6; D not resolved. CDR1 is SGHTA and CDR2 is FQGTGA in the germline V gene. Trimming cost V 5 bases and J 2 bases, with 13 bases left between them. The CDR3 has 16 amino acids. CDR3 protein: CASSPRDGAGANVLTF. CDR3 DNA: TGTGCCAGCAGCCCCCGAGATGGGGCTGGGGCCAACGTCCTGACTTTC.

This sequence joins TRBV18 and TRBJ2-2; D might be TRBD1 (5 bases). Germline CDR1 reads KGHSH; CDR2 reads LQKENI. This CDR3 spans 14 amino acids. V was clipped by 3 bases and J by 7 bases, with 12 bases between them. CDR3 nucleotide sequence: TGTGCCAGCTCACCGACAGATCCAGGCGGGGAGCTGTTTTTT. It yields the protein CASSPTDPGGELFF.

The chain uses TRBV7-8 and TRBJ2-7; perhaps TRBD1 as D (5 bases). The CDR3 runs to 13 residues. Trimming shortened V by 5 bases and J by 0 bases, and 8 bases separated the two germline ends. Germline V lookup: CDR1 SGHVS, CDR2 FQNEAQ. CDR3 in DNA: TGTGCCAGCAGCCCCAGGGTCTCCTACGAGCAGTACGTC. Its translation: CASSPRVSYEQYV.

Of note for this clone: Other DNA sequences in this specimen translate into the identical CDR3. This sequence joins TRBV29-1 and TRBJ2-7, with D uncertain. V was clipped by 4 bases and J by 0 bases, with 7 bases between them. This CDR3 has 12 residues. CDR1 and CDR2 from the germline V gene are SQVTM and ANQGSEA. The CDR3 here is CSVVSSSYEQYF. The CDR3 region has the DNA TGCAGCGTTGTAAGCAGCTCCTACGAGCAGTACTTC.

This clone has only a few counts. The chain links TRBV25-1 to TRBJ1-2; D may be TRBD1 (5 bases). Trimming shortened V by 3 bases and J by 1 base, and 18 bases separated the two germline ends. Germline loops: CDR1 MGHDK, CDR2 SYGVNS. The CDR3 loop spans 17 amino acids. CDR3 in DNA: TGTGCCAGCAGTGATCGTGGGGGGACTCCCCGTAACTATGGCTACACCTTC. Amino acid sequence: CASSDRGGTPRNYGYTF.

This sequence joins TRBV29-1 and TRBJ2-5, with TRBD1 matching 7 bases. CDR1 is SQVTM, CDR2 ANQGSEA, per germline. CDR3 length equals 13 residues. The V gene end was trimmed by 4 bases and the J gene end by 2 bases; junction bases not matched to a gene: 4. This CDR3 reads CSVGQGLQETQYF. CDR3 DNA sequence: TGCAGCGTTGGACAGGGATTACAAGAGACCCAGTACTTC.

This clone came up a few times. The chain has TRBV4-3 and TRBJ2-3, with 12 bases lining up with TRBD2. Trimming took 5 bases from V and 0 from J; bases not matched to a gene: 3. CDR1 is LGHNA, CDR2 YSLEER, per germline. This CDR3 spans 16 amino acids. CDR3 sequence: CASSTGTSGSTDTQYF. CDR3 nucleotides: TGCGCCAGCAGCACCGGGACTAGCGGGAGCACAGATACGCAGTATTTT.

This clone was detected a few times. The chain combines TRBV30 with TRBJ1-1; D is uncertain. Trimming shortened V by 0 bases and J by 11 bases, and 13 bases separated the two germline ends. The CDR3 sequence is 12 residues long. CDR1 is GTSNPN and CDR2 is SVGIG in the germline V gene (reference sequence). In DNA form, the CDR3 reads TGTGCCTGGAGTGTAGCCAGGCAGAAGGCTTTCTTT. It is translated as CAWSVARQKAFF.

Only a few counts were recorded for this clone. The CDR3 DNA sequence: TGTGCCAGCAGCCAAGAACGCAAGTATGGCTACACCTTC. Amino acid sequence: CASSQERKYGYTF. This chain uses TRBV4-2 with TRBJ1-2, with no clear D. The CDR3 has 13 amino acids. The V and J ends lost 0 bases and 5 bases respectively, with 7 bases between them. The V gene's germline CDR1 is LGHNA and CDR2 YNFKEQ.

This clone came up a few times. The V call is TRBV27, the J call TRBJ1-5, with D unresolved. The CDR3 length is 14 residues. V was cut by 0 bases and J by 8 bases, with 11 bases left in between. Germline CDR1 is MNHEY and CDR2 is SMNVEV (reference sequence). Here the CDR3 DNA reads TGTGCCAGCAGTTTATCCATCCCGGGAGAGCCCCAGCATTTT. The encoded protein is CASSLSIPGEPQHF.

V is TRBV7-2 and J is TRBJ2-7; 8 positions match TRBD2. The CDR3 length is 16 residues. The ends lost 5 bases at V and 0 bases at J; junction bases unmatched: 9. In germline, CDR1 is SGHTA, CDR2 FQGNSA. The CDR3 spells CASSPRGSGSSYEQYF. The DNA for the CDR3 is TGTGCCAGCAGCCCCCGTGGGAGCGGGAGCTCCTACGAGCAGTACTTC.

The chain recombines TRBV2 with TRBJ2-1; 7 nucleotides align to TRBD2. Trimming cost V 8 bases and J 10 bases; bases outside gene matches: 11. The CDR3 is 13 residues long. The germline gives CDR1 SNHLY, CDR2 FYNNEI. CDR3 loop: CASRGEPSREQFF. The CDR3 nucleotides read TGTGCCAGCCGGGGGGAGCCTTCCCGAGAGCAGTTCTTC. Complete variable domain (other parts from reference TRBV2 and TRBJ2-1): EPEVTQTPSHQVTQMGQEVILRCVPISNHLYFYWYRQILGQKVEFLVSFYNNEISEKSEIFDDQFSVERPDGSNFTLKIRSTKLEDSAMYFCASRGEPSREQFFGPGTRLTVL.